What follows is one T cell receptor beta chain and its context. This CDR3 is built from 15 residues. V was clipped by 5 bases and J by 1 base; unmatched bases: 5. CDR1 and CDR2 from the germline V gene are MDHEN and SYDVKM. The sample originates from a study of shared clonotypes between healthy human individuals. Study summary: CD4 naive and CD4 memory each took three plates per donor, while CD8 naive took two and CD8 memory one.

Donation came from healthy HIV-negative adults that had no recent acute infections or vaccinations. There were only Caucasian adults among the donors, and all lived in Nashville, Tennessee. In the original workflow: Filtering differed since immunoSEQ provided only junctions, with no quality scores. Sequencing was performed with immunoSEQ multiplex PCR; in TCRdb, only in-frame clones are kept and a portion is missing. Clonal size and the V and J genes are those of that table, whereas D and trimming came from the DNA. There are approximately 700,000 clones in the sample; roughly 73% occur only once, and around 1.8% lies in the top ten.

Sample: memory CD4+ T cells sorted from blood. The sample's subset: CD45RA-negative fraction. The chain carries TRBV28 and TRBJ2-1, with 7 bases matching TRBD2. The receptor was isolated from a woman aged 25 to 39 in good health. The CDR3 bases are TGTGCCAGCAGTCCAACGGGGGGTTCCTACAATGAGCAGTTCTTC. This sequence encodes CASSPTGGSYNEQFF.